This TCR beta chain was profiled in a study of T cells in Graves' hyperthyroidism and ophthalmopathy. About the research overall: The authors collected peripheral blood at initial diagnosis, before any treatment.

V lost 4 bases, J lost 9 bases, and 13 bases lay in between. Germline CDR1 is GTSNPN and CDR2 is SVGIG (reference sequence). The CDR3 sequence is 12 residues long. What was amplified from RNA transcripts were TCR beta CDR3 regions. RT-PCR in the first round (using the HTBI primer set) targeted the TCR CDR3. TCRdb independently ran MiXCR on the multiplex PCR reads; one entry per CDR3 protein. The table has about 700,000 distinct CDR3 sequences, 14% seen once; the top ten hold roughly a tenth. At least ten counts were recorded for this clonotype. This receptor was taken from a woman aged 18 to 35 with Graves' hyperthyroidism. The rearrangement links TRBV30 to TRBJ2-1; possible D gene TRBD1, 5 bases. The sample was blood. This CDR3 is CAWTRQGPEQFF. The CDR3 DNA sequence: TGTGCCTGGACACGTCAGGGCCCTGAGCAGTTCTTC.